The entry that follows covers one T cell receptor beta chain sequence. Its specific antigen is unknown. No base-level quality is on record; no much larger clone is a single base apart. The source of the sample is a study of blood T cells in healthy people across ages (dated by TCRdb to the mid-2010s). General notes on the study: In model experiments, roughly one uniquely barcoded TCR beta cDNA molecule per two T cells was captured by template switching. Using deep sequencing normalized with unique cDNA molecular identifiers, the study measured how TCR beta repertoire diversity changes with age. Donors were grouped into four age groups: young (average 16 years), middle-aged (39), aged (62) and long-lived (about 90). The study analyzed two additional independent replicas of 1 million unique cDNA reads from the same blood draw for two donors, one aged 18 to 30 and one aged 80 or older.

General study outcomes and caveats: Observed TCR beta diversity correlated strongly with the percentage of naive T cells measured by flow cytometry. Donor CMV infection status was unknown, potentially confounding age-related changes in expanded clonotypes. Estimates of total diversity based on one million sequenced T cells were considered lower bounds and underestimates. Because profiling used bulk unsorted PBMCs, naive and antigen-experienced compartments could not be compared conclusively. As age increased, observed TCR beta diversity per million T cells dropped in a roughly linear way, and a significant reduction was already evident by age roughly 40. Compared with the aged group, the long-lived group had more naive CD4+ T cells, fewer expanded clones and increased TCR diversity, suggesting age selection.

Libraries were made using 5' RACE. The instrument given in TCRdb is Illumina HiSeq 2500. The second PCR ran for roughly 6 to 11 cycles and used a J-beta primer mix along with a sample-barcoded 5' primer. A unique molecular identifier was introduced onto each TCR beta cDNA molecule by a template-switch 5' adaptor carrying 12 random nucleotides. Each sample yielded at least 2.5 million CDR3-containing paired-end reads. All of the RNA was converted into first-strand cDNA using the Mint cDNA synthesis kit, with a TRBC-specific oligonucleotide serving as the primer. All cDNA was treated with uracil-DNA glycosylase and then went through a first 18-cycle PCR with the universal primers M1SS and BC2_uni_R. Regarding the original processing steps: For normalization, 1 million high-quality reads were randomly selected from each sample, with every read carrying a distinct molecular identifier. Instead of being binned into consensus sequences, reads with shared molecular identifiers were discarded. CDR3 identification, clonotype clustering and error correction used MiTCR with a Q25 quality threshold and the strictest error-elimination algorithm. A nonparametric unseen species model with Euler transformation was used to estimate a lower bound on total TCR beta diversity. Starting from the raw public reads, TCRdb applied fastp trimming at Q25, assembled clones with MiXCR and retained in-frame beta chains. All rows with the same CDR3 protein become a single entry with the most common DNA and genes. The V and J calls and clone size are TCRdb's, not the authors'. The sample table holds roughly 1,000,000 distinct CDR3 sequences, of which 20% to 25% were seen once. The top ten constitute around 0.75% of the sample.

The roughly 39 donors, aged roughly 6 to 95 years, were systemically healthy Caucasian individuals from Russia. Each donor gave around 9 milliliters of peripheral blood, collected into EDTA-treated Vacutainer tubes. Ficoll-Paque density-gradient centrifugation was used to isolate PBMCs, with at least 6.5 million per sample. Total RNA, at least 6 micrograms per sample, was extracted from PBMCs with Trizol reagent. The percentages of naive CD45RAhigh/CD27high T cells were determined by flow cytometry on a PBMC aliquot from every donor. This same sample was also part of a study on T cells of mothers and their children. The second paper further reports: Donors were nine systemically healthy Caucasian individuals: three mothers and their six children. cDNA synthesis consumed the entire amount of extracted RNA, loaded at around 1.5 ug RNA in each 15 ul reaction. Sample barcodes and 2-4 random nucleotides were added via the M1S primer in the second PCR. Over 8 million TCR beta CDR3 reads came from each mother, compared with millions of reads from each child. Thymic selection similarly shapes TCR recombination output in related and unrelated pairs, with minor effect from inherited differences. Normalized repertoire overlap was always found to be slightly, but never significantly, higher in related mother-child pairs than in unrelated mother-child pairs. No persistent microchimeric T cell clones were detected, at a sensitivity of around 97 clones per million clonotypes. In the study, deep NGS was used to compare the TCR beta repertoires of mothers and children, and features distinguishing related mother-child pairs from unrelated individuals were sought. Mothers averaged about 37 +/- 4 years of age and children averaged about 10 +/- 4 years. After adapters were ligated using NEBNext reagents, the libraries underwent 100+100 nt paired-end sequencing on an Illumina HiSeq 2000. To avoid cross-contamination, the mother libraries and the child libraries were prepared a month apart and sequenced in separate runs. For each donor, somewhere between about 450,000 and 2,200,000 distinct TCR beta clonotypes were identified. Naive TCR beta clonotypes were estimated from low-frequency clonotypes matched to each donor's FACS-determined naive share, without sorting.

This clonotype was obtained from a girl aged 2 to 10 in good health. What was sequenced was blood.

In nucleotides, the sequence is TGTGCCAGCAGCCCGGACTATACGCAGTATTTT. It translates to CASSPDYTQYF. This receptor chain uses TRBV7-9 and TRBJ2-3, and TRBD2 may be the D gene, going by 5 matching bases. The germline V gene (reference sequence) gives CDR1 as SEHNR and CDR2 as FQNEAQ. The CDR3 goes from the cysteine to the phenylalanine over 11 residues. Here the CDR3 DNA is all that survives: 33 bases in frame from base 1. At the junction V is shortened by 5 bases and J by 7 bases, with 7 bases in between. The CDR3 plus the reference TRBV7-9 and TRBJ2-3 genes for the other parts give the full variable domain: DTGVSQNPRHKITKRGQNVTFRCDPISEHNRLYWYRQTLGQGPEFLTYFQNEAQLEKSRLLSDRFSAERPKGSFSTLEIQRTEQGDSAMYLCASSPDYTQYFGPGTRLTVL.